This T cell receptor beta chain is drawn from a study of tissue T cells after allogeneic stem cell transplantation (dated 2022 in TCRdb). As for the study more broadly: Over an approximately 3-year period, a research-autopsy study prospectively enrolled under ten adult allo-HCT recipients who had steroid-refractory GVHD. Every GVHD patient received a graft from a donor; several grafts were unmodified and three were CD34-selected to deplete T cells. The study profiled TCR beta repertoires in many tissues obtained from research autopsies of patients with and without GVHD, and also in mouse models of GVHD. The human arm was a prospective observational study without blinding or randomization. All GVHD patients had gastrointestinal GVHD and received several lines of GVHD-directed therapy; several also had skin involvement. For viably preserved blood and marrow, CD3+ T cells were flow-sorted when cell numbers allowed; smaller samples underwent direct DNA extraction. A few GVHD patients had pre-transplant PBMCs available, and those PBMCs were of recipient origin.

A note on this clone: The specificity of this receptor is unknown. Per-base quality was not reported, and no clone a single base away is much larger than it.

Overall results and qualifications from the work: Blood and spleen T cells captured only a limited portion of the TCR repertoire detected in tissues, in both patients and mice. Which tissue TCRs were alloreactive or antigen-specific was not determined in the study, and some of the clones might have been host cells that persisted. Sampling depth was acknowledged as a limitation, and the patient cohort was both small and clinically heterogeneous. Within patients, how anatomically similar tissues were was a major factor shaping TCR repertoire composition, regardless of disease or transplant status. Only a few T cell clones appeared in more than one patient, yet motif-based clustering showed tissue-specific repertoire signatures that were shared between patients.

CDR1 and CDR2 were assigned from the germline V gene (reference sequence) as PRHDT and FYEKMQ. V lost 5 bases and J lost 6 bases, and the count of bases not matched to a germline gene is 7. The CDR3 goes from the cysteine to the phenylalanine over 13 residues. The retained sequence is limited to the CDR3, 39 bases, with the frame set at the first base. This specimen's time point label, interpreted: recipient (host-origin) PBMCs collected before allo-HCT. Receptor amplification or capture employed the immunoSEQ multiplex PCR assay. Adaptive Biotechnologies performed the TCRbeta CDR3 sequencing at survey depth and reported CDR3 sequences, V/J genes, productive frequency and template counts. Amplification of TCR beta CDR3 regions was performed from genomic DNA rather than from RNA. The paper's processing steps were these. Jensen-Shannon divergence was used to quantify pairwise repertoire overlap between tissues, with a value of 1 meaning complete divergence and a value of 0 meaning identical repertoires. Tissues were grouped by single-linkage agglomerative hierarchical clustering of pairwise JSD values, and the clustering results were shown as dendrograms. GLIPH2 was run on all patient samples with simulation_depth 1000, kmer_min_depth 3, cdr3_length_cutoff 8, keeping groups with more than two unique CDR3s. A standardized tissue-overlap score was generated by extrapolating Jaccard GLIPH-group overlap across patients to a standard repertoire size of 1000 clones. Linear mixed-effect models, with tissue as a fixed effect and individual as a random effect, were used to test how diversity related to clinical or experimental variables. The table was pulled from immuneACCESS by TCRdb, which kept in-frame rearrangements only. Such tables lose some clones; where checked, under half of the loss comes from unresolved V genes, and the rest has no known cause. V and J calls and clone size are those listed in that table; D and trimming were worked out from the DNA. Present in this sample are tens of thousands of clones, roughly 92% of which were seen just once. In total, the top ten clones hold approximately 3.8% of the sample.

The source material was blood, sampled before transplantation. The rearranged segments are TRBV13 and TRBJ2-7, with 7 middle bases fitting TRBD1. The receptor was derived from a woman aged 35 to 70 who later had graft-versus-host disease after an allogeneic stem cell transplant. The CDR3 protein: CASSRIQGSEQYF. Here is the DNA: TGTGCCAGCAGCCGCATACAGGGGTCCGAGCAGTACTTC.